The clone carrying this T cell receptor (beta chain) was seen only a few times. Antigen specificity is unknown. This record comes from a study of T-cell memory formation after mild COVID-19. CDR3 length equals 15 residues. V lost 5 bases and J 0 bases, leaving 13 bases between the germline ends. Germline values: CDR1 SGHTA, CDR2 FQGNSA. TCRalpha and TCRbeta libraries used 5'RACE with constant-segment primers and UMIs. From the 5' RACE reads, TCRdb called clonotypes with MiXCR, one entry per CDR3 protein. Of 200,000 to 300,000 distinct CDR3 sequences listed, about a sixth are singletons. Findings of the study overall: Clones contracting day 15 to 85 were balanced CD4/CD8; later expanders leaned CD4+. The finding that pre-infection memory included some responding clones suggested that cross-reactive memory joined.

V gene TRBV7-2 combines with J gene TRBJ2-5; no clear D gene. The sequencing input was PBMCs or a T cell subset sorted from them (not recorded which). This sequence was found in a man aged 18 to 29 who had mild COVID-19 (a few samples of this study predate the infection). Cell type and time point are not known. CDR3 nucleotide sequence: TGTGCCAGCAGCGCCCGGACGTGGGACCAAGAGACCCAGTACTTC. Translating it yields CASSARTWDQETQYF. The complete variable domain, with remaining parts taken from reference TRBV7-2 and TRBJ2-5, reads GAGVSQSPSNKVTEKGKDVELRCDPISGHTALYWYRQSLGQGLEFLIYFQGNSAPDKSGLPSDRFSAERTGGSVSTLTIQRTQQEDSAVYLCASSARTWDQETQYFGPGTRLLVL.